Following are 12 T cell receptor beta chains from one sample sequenced in a study of blood T cell repertoires in COVID-19. The data were produced by immunoSEQ multiplex PCR, yet TCRdb's version contains in-frame clones alone and is incomplete. The table lists about 220,000 clones, around 80% of them singletons. Sequencing was carried out using peripheral blood. The receptors come from a man aged 25 to 45 with active or convalescent COVID-19.

A note on this clone: Its ends do not fully match the called genes, so a read error is possible. V and J are TRBV9 and TRBJ1-2; D unclear. The CDR3 covers 14 residues. Germline lookup yields CDR1 SGDLS and CDR2 YYNGEE. For the CDR3, the DNA is TGTGCCAGCAGCGTAGCTGAGGGAGGCTATGGCTACGCCTTC. Amino acid sequence: CASSVAEGGYGYAF.

V and J are TRBV5-5 and TRBJ2-2, with 8 bases that match TRBD2. CDR3 length equals 15 residues. Trimming took 5 bases from V and 6 from J; bases not matched to a gene: 9. Germline CDR1 and CDR2: SGHKS and YYEKEE (reference sequence). CDR3 coding DNA: TGTGCCAGCAGTCTGAGCGGGAGTGTCTCCGGGGAGCTGTTTTTT. This codes for CASSLSGSVSGELFF.

The rearrangement links TRBV27 to TRBJ1-1, with 9 bases identical to TRBD1. Germline V gene data show CDR1 as MNHEY and CDR2 as SMNVEV (reference sequence). The CDR3 runs to 15 residues. Trimming removed 6 bases from V and 4 bases from J; junction bases left unmatched: 9. The CDR3 bases are TGTGCCAGCAGGGAAACCGGGACAGGGTTCACTGAAGCTTTCTTT. This encodes CASRETGTGFTEAFF.

The chain joins TRBV9 to TRBJ2-1; D unclear. The CDR3 is 10 amino acids. The germline CDR1 and CDR2 sequences are SGDLS and YYNGEE. With 7 bases removed from V and 8 bases from J, the gap between germline ends came to 7 bases. The CDR3 coding sequence is TGTGCCAGCGTCCGGGATGAGCAGTTCTTC. Translation gives CASVRDEQFF.

This chain links TRBV2 with TRBJ2-1; TRBD2 might be the D (7 bases). There are 16 residues in the CDR3. Germline lookup yields CDR1 SNHLY and CDR2 FYNNEI. V was trimmed by 6 bases and J by 3 bases, leaving 18 bases between them. The CDR3 coding sequence is TGTGCCAGCAGCAACCGCCGGGGGGCCCTCTACAATGAGCAGTTCTTC. Translating it yields CASSNRRGALYNEQFF.

This chain connects TRBV7-2 to TRBJ2-1, with 14 positions matching TRBD2. The CDR3 loop spans 15 amino acids. The J segment lost 6 bases and the V segment lost 7 bases, leaving 5 bases of the junction unmatched. Germline V gene lookup returns CDR1 SGHTA and CDR2 FQGNSA. The DNA for the CDR3 is TGTGCCAGCACGACTAGCGGGAGGGCGGGCAATGAGCAGTTCTTC. This sequence encodes CASTTSGRAGNEQFF.

The chain recombines TRBV3-1 (or the pseudogene TRBV3-2) with TRBJ2-5; TRBD2 aligns across 7 bases. This CDR3 has 12 amino acids. Germline V gene lookup returns CDR1 LGHDT and CDR2 YNNKEL (reference sequence). Germline trimming cut 10 bases from V and 4 bases from J; bases unmatched to any gene: 6. In nucleotides, the CDR3 is TGTGCCACCGGGGGGATCAGAGAGACCCAGTACTTC. This sequence encodes CATGGIRETQYF.

The rearrangement uses TRBV7-2 and TRBJ2-7, with D tentatively TRBD2 (6 bases). Germline V lookup: CDR1 SGHTA, CDR2 FQGNSA. The CDR3 spans 13 residues. V lost 8 bases, J lost 3 bases, and 14 bases lay in between. The CDR3, as DNA: TGTGCCAGCGCTTCCTCCGGGGGCTACGAGCAGTACTTC. Encoded protein: CASASSGGYEQYF.

The V and J genes are TRBV2 and TRBJ1-4, with 11 bases matching TRBD1. The CDR3 covers 14 residues. The germline V gene encodes CDR1 SNHLY and CDR2 FYNNEI. V shed 1 base and J 13 bases; nucleotides not matched to a gene: 5. The CDR3 protein is CASSEGGTGGLLFF. The CDR3 DNA follows: TGTGCCAGCAGTGAAGGTGGGACAGGGGGTTTACTGTTTTTT.

This clone was seen once. A read error may account for a junction end that differs from germline. The chain is built from TRBV7-7 and TRBJ2-2; possibly TRBD2 for D (6 bases). Looked up from germline, CDR1 is SSHAT and CDR2 is FNYEAQ (reference sequence). The CDR3 has 14 residues. The CDR3 nucleotides read TGTGCTAGCAGCTTAGACGCGGGAACCGGGGAGCTGTTTTTT. Its translation is CASSLDAGTGELFF. The full variable domain, in which reference TRBV7-7 and TRBJ2-2 provide the parts outside the CDR3, is GAGVSQSPRYKVTKRGQDVTLRCDPISSHATLYWYQQALGQGPEFLTYFNYEAQPDKSGLPSDRFSAERPEGSISTLTIQRTEQRDSAMYRCASSLDAGTGELFFGEGSRLTVL.

Here the CDR3 reads CASSLFGQGVPTEAFF. The CDR3 DNA is TGTGCCAGCAGCTTATTCGGACAGGGCGTCCCCACTGAAGCTTTCTTT. The rearrangement uses TRBV7-9 and TRBJ1-1; 8 bases are a match to TRBD1. V shed 2 bases and J 4 bases; nucleotides not matched to a gene: 9. This CDR3 has 16 residues. Germline CDR1 is SEHNR and CDR2 is FQNEAQ (reference sequence).

V gene TRBV5-1 combines with J gene TRBJ2-5; D is perhaps TRBD1 (5 bases). Trimming took 3 bases from V and 4 from J, leaving 13 bases between them. Germline V lookup: CDR1 SGHRS, CDR2 YFSETQ. The CDR3 has 14 residues. CDR3 bases: TGCGCCAGCAGCTCGGACACGCGCGGAGAGACCCAGTACTTC. It is translated as CASSSDTRGETQYF.